This T cell receptor beta chain was sequenced during a study of cytomegalovirus exposure and HLA in healthy donors. Researchers ran the PCR with 60 Vbeta and 13 Jbeta primers. Sequencing was performed with immunoSEQ multiplex PCR; in TCRdb, only in-frame clones are kept and a portion is missing. The data hold 80,000 to 100,000 clones, with roughly 81% observed a single time. Concerning this clone itself: Its antigen is unknown.

Study-level results: The HLA-A and HLA-B alleles of most subjects were reportedly predicted accurately from TCR beta sequences.

Germline lookup yields CDR1 SGHNT and CDR2 YYREEE (reference sequence). The CDR3 runs to 15 residues. With 4 bases removed from V and 2 bases from J, the gap between germline ends came to 16 bases. This TCR was sampled from a man between 40 and 49 years old in good health and CMV-seronegative. The chain employs TRBV5-4 and TRBJ2-7; possible D gene TRBD1, 6 bases. The sequencing sample was made of PBMCs. The CDR3 region has the DNA TGTGCCAGCAGCGCAAAACAGGGTGGCACCTACGAGCAGTACTTC. Its protein product is CASSAKQGGTYEQYF.